The 16 T cell receptor beta chains below were found in one sample sequenced in a study of PD-1 blockade in mismatch repair-deficient tumors (dated by TCRdb to 2016 to 2017). Library method: the immunoSEQ multiplex PCR assay. Sourced from immuneACCESS, this table was stored by TCRdb with only in-frame sequences that have V and J called. A share of the clones is absent; for the studies checked, an unresolved V gene accounts for under half, and the remainder has no known explanation. The sample table shows around 33,000 clones, and approximately 80% are seen once. The top ten clones comprise 3% to 4% of the sample. Source: PBMCs, taken less than 7 weeks after starting pembrolizumab. The receptors stem from an adult with mismatch repair-deficient cancer.

The chain carries TRBV5-1 and TRBJ2-3; 12 bases are shared with TRBD1. The CDR3 runs 15 residues. Germline V gives CDR1 SGHRS, CDR2 YFSETQ. V shed 3 bases and J 5 bases; nucleotides not matched to a gene: 4. The chain's CDR3 is CASSSGTGGVDTQYF. The CDR3 DNA follows: TGCGCCAGCAGCTCCGGGACAGGGGGCGTAGATACGCAGTATTTT.

In this sample, this clone turned up once. The chain is built from TRBV6-6 and TRBJ1-1; TRBD1 aligns across 9 bases. Germline trimming cut 4 bases from V and 4 bases from J; bases unmatched to any gene: 4. Germline CDR1 and CDR2: MNHNY and SVGAGI (reference sequence). This CDR3 is 14 amino acids long. The CDR3 loop reads CASSWQTGGTEAFF. The CDR3 coding sequence is TGTGCCAGCAGTTGGCAGACAGGGGGCACTGAAGCTTTCTTT.

V is TRBV7-9 and J is TRBJ2-7, with TRBD2 matching 13 bases. V was clipped by 3 bases and J by 3 bases; unmatched bases: 2. The CDR3 covers 15 residues. The germline CDR1 and CDR2 sequences are SEHNR and FQNEAQ (reference sequence). The CDR3 here is CASSFGLAGVYEQYF. For the CDR3, the DNA is TGTGCCAGCAGCTTTGGACTAGCGGGAGTCTACGAGCAGTACTTC.

This chain joins TRBV28 and TRBJ2-7; unclear D gene. The CDR3 is made up of 11 amino acids. CDR1 MDHEN and CDR2 SYDVKM come from the germline V gene. The ends were cut back, 2 bases at V and 7 bases at J, with 6 bases in the middle. As DNA, the CDR3 is TGTGCCAGCAGTTTAAGTCGGGAGCAGTACTTC. This codes for CASSLSREQYF.

The CDR3: CASSLGGGQPQHF. The CDR3 coding sequence is TGTGCCAGCAGCTTAGGGGGAGGTCAGCCCCAGCATTTT. The chain joins TRBV11-2 to TRBJ1-5; D is ambiguous. This CDR3 region has 13 residues. V was clipped by 1 base and J by 6 bases, with 7 bases between them. Per germline, CDR1 SGHAT and CDR2 FQNNGV.

This chain uses TRBV29-1 with TRBJ1-5, with D unclear. CDR1 is SQVTM and CDR2 is ANQGSEA in the germline V gene. This CDR3 is 13 amino acids long. The V end lost 6 bases, the J end lost 6 bases, and 15 bases lay between the germline ends. CDR3 bases: TGCAGCGTCCGACAACCCGAATTTCAGCCCCAGCATTTT. It encodes CSVRQPEFQPQHF.

There are a few counts of this clone. This sequence joins TRBV5-4 and TRBJ1-1; D is perhaps TRBD1 (6 bases). Deletions cut 0 bases from V and 3 bases from J, with 9 bases between. Germline loops: CDR1 SGHNT, CDR2 YYREEE (reference sequence). This CDR3 spans 14 amino acids. The CDR3 region is CASSLAGDDTEAFF. The DNA for the CDR3 is TGTGCCAGCAGCTTGGCAGGGGATGACACTGAAGCTTTCTTT.

The CDR3 loop is CASSPPLAGVAEQYF. In nucleotides, the CDR3 is TGTGCCAGCTCACCACCTCTAGCGGGAGTGGCCGAGCAGTACTTC. This chain connects TRBV18 to TRBJ2-7; TRBD2 matches at 10 bases. The germline V gene has CDR1 KGHSH and CDR2 LQKENI. The V segment lost 0 bases and the J segment 6 bases; nucleotides outside the gene matches: 5. The CDR3 is made up of 15 amino acids.

This clone was counted between two and nine times. V usage is TRBV2 and J usage is TRBJ2-5, with D possibly being TRBD1 (6 bases). Germline V gene data show CDR1 as SNHLY and CDR2 as FYNNEI. CDR3 size: 13 residues. V gave up 7 bases and J gave up 5 bases, with 14 bases separating them. The CDR3 loop is CASTMNRAETQYF. In DNA form, the CDR3 reads TGTGCCAGCACTATGAACAGGGCTGAGACCCAGTACTTC.

V gene TRBV28 combines with J gene TRBJ2-7; no clear D. The V end was cut by 3 bases, the J end by 2 bases, with 5 bases between. The CDR3 has 12 amino acids. The germline V gene encodes CDR1 MDHEN and CDR2 SYDVKM. CDR3 sequence: CASSFSAYEQYF. As DNA, the CDR3 is TGTGCCAGCAGTTTTTCGGCCTACGAGCAGTACTTC.

This chain connects TRBV4-2 to TRBJ2-2, with D perhaps matching TRBD1 (6 bases). The ends were cut back, 2 bases at V and 0 bases at J, with 16 bases in the middle. The CDR3 has 18 residues. The germline gives CDR1 LGHNA, CDR2 YNFKEQ. The CDR3 is CASSQPSGWGPNTGELFF. The CDR3 DNA reads as TGTGCCAGCAGCCAACCAAGTGGTTGGGGGCCGAACACCGGGGAGCTGTTTTTT.

The rearrangement joins TRBV7-2 to TRBJ2-7; TRBD2 agrees at 8 bases. This CDR3 has 15 amino acids. Germline loops: CDR1 SGHTA, CDR2 FQGNSA. V lost 5 bases, J lost 4 bases, and 10 bases stayed unmatched. The CDR3 here is CASSPGLALNYEQYF. The CDR3 DNA sequence: TGTGCCAGCAGCCCCGGACTAGCCCTAAATTACGAGCAGTACTTC.

The chain joins TRBV19 to TRBJ2-7; TRBD1 is a possible D gene (6 bases). The CDR3 consists of 12 residues. Germline V lookup: CDR1 LNHDA, CDR2 SQIVND (reference sequence). The V end lost 8 bases, the J end lost 5 bases, and 13 bases lay between the germline ends. The chain's CDR3 is CASGQQGHEQYF. As DNA, the CDR3 is TGTGCCAGTGGTCAACAGGGCCACGAGCAGTACTTC.

The genes are TRBV5-1 and TRBJ1-1; D might be TRBD1 (6 bases). The V end was cut by 4 bases, the J end by 1 base, with 11 bases between. The CDR3 is 14 residues long. The germline V gene encodes CDR1 SGHRS and CDR2 YFSETQ. CDR3 nucleotide sequence: TGCGCCAGCAGCACGGACAGACCGAACACTGAAGCTTTCTTT. It translates to CASSTDRPNTEAFF.

V is TRBV5-6 and J is TRBJ1-5; D might be TRBD1 (6 bases). V was trimmed by 2 bases and J by 7 bases, leaving 13 bases between them. The CDR3 extends over 14 amino acids. Germline CDR1 is SGHDT and CDR2 is YYEEEE. The CDR3 DNA is TGTGCCAGCAGCTTCGGACAGTCCGGACAGCCCCAGCATTTT. Amino acids: CASSFGQSGQPQHF. The entire variable domain, with the rest obtained from reference TRBV5-6 and TRBJ1-5, is as follows: DAGVTQSPTHLIKTRGQQVTLRCSPKSGHDTVSWYQQALGQGPQFIFQYYEEEERQRGNFPDRFSGHQFPNYSSELNVNALLLGDSALYLCASSFGQSGQPQHFGDGTRLSIL.

The gene calls are TRBV7-9 and TRBJ2-2, with D perhaps TRBD1 (6 bases). Germline lookup yields CDR1 SEHNR and CDR2 FQNEAQ (reference sequence). Trimming shortened V by 5 bases and J by 4 bases, and 14 bases separated the two germline ends. CDR3 length equals 15 residues. For the CDR3, the DNA is TGTGCCAGCAGCCCGAACAGGGTAATCACCGGGGAGCTGTTTTTT. It codes for CASSPNRVITGELFF.